The 21 T cell receptor beta chains given below trace back to one sample, sequenced in a study of blood T cell repertoires in COVID-19. Assay: immunoSEQ multiplex PCR; the TCRdb copy retains only in-frame clones and omits some. The table lists approximately 72,000 clones, 70% to 90% of them singletons. Specimen: peripheral blood. These receptors were obtained from a man over 45 with acute or convalescent COVID-19.

The J gene is TRBJ2-1, the V gene TRBV5-1; D remains ambiguous. Trimming stripped 0 bases from V and 6 bases from J, with 7 bases between. There are 13 residues in the CDR3. Per germline, CDR1 SGHRS and CDR2 YFSETQ. CDR3 sequence (DNA): TGCGCCAGCAGCTTGGGAGATTCCAATGAGCAGTTCTTC. Translated, it gives CASSLGDSNEQFF.

J is TRBJ2-3 and V is TRBV5-1, with TRBD2 matching over 7 bases. The V segment lost 2 bases and the J segment 4 bases; nucleotides outside the gene matches: 10. The CDR3 has 16 amino acids. CDR1 SGHRS and CDR2 YFSETQ come from the germline V gene. The CDR3 loop is CASSFGGLGGADTQYF. For the CDR3, the DNA is TGCGCCAGCAGCTTTGGCGGACTAGGAGGCGCAGATACGCAGTATTTT.

The V call is TRBV3-1 (or the pseudogene TRBV3-2), the J call TRBJ1-3; D unclear. This CDR3 comprises 16 residues. V shed 0 bases and J shed 3 bases, with 12 bases lying between them. The germline CDR1 and CDR2 sequences are LGHDT and YNNKEL (reference sequence). CDR3 coding DNA: TGTGCCAGCAGCCAAGATTTGGAGGGTTATGGAAACACCATATATTTT. Translation gives CASSQDLEGYGNTIYF.

This clone is a singleton in its sample. The rearrangement links TRBV6-5 to TRBJ2-1, with D uncertain. CDR3 length: 14 amino acids. Per the germline V gene, CDR1 is MNHEY and CDR2 is SVGAGI. Trimming cost V 2 bases and J 5 bases, with 10 bases left between them. This CDR3 is CASSYGRLNNEQFF. Written as DNA, the CDR3 is TGTGCCAGCAGTTACGGGCGATTAAACAATGAGCAGTTCTTC.

J is TRBJ2-7 and V is TRBV7-8; TRBD1 matches at 8 bases. The junction had 3 bases not matched to a gene; V was cut back by 1 base and J by 1 base. The CDR3 has 15 amino acids. CDR1 and CDR2 from the germline V gene are SGHVS and FQNEAQ. The CDR3: CASSLEYRGSYEQYF. The CDR3 bases are TGTGCCAGCAGCTTAGAATACAGGGGGTCCTACGAGCAGTACTTC. Complete variable domain (other parts from reference TRBV7-8 and TRBJ2-7): GAGVSQSPRYKVAKRGQDVALRCDPISGHVSLFWYQQALGQGPEFLTYFQNEAQLDKSGLPSDRFFAERPEGSVSTLKIQRTQQEDSAVYLCASSLEYRGSYEQYFGPGTRLTVT.

V and J are TRBV29-1 and TRBJ2-2, with a tentative D call TRBD2 (6 bases). Germline V gene sequence: CDR1 SQVTM, CDR2 ANQGSEA. V was shortened by 4 bases and J by 7 bases, with 10 bases between the two germline ends. CDR3 size: 12 residues. CDR3: CSVGWGDGELFF. The CDR3 nucleotides read TGCAGCGTTGGTTGGGGGGACGGGGAGCTGTTTTTT.

This clone turned up a few times. The V call is TRBV10-2, the J call TRBJ1-1, with TRBD1 identical over 8 bases. In germline, CDR1 is WSHSY, CDR2 SAAADI. J gave up 5 bases and V 7 bases, and 6 bases lay outside the gene matches. This CDR3 has 13 amino acids. CDR3 residues: CASKDRVGTEAFF. The CDR3 DNA reads as TGCGCCAGCAAGGACAGGGTTGGGACTGAAGCTTTCTTT.

The rearrangement links TRBV2 to TRBJ1-3; D is unclear. Trimming shortened V by 11 bases and J by 8 bases, and 16 bases separated the two germline ends. The CDR3 contains 12 residues. CDR1 and CDR2 from the germline V gene are SNHLY and FYNNEI. In DNA form, the CDR3 reads TGTGCCCAGCGGGTGGTTTTTGACACCATATATTTT. Translating it yields CAQRVVFDTIYF.

CDR3 nucleotide sequence: TGCGCCAGCAGTGACAGGGGGCAAAGGTACGAGCAGTACTTC. The encoded protein is CASSDRGQRYEQYF. This chain links TRBV5-1 with TRBJ2-7, with TRBD1 matching 10 bases. This CDR3 has 14 amino acids. Per germline, CDR1 SGHRS and CDR2 YFSETQ. V lost 5 bases and J lost 4; bases outside the gene matches: 6.

The rearrangement uses TRBV5-1 and TRBJ1-2, with 8 bases identical to TRBD1. V lost 0 bases, J lost 8 bases, and 12 bases stayed unmatched. This CDR3 has 16 amino acids. Germline V lookup: CDR1 SGHRS, CDR2 YFSETQ. The CDR3 nucleotides are TGCGCCAGCAGCTTGGGGGCTCCTGGACAGGGCAAAGGCTACACCTTC. It yields the protein CASSLGAPGQGKGYTF. The full variable domain, with the rest looked up from reference TRBV5-1 and TRBJ1-2, is KAGVTQTPRYLIKTRGQQVTLSCSPISGHRSVSWYQQTPGQGLQFLFEYFSETQRNKGNFPGRFSGRQFSNSRSEMNVSTLELGDSALYLCASSLGAPGQGKGYTFGSGTRLTVV.

This clone was observed a single time. The V gene is TRBV7-3, the J gene TRBJ2-5; possibly TRBD2 for D (5 bases). The CDR3 is 16 residues long. CDR1 and CDR2 (germline): SGHTA, FQGTGA. With 5 bases removed from V and 5 bases from J, the gap between germline ends came to 21 bases. The CDR3 DNA is TGTGCCAGCAGCCCCCCCGGACGGGGAGTAAGGGAGACCCAGTACTTC. Protein: CASSPPGRGVRETQYF.

The gene calls are TRBV5-1 and TRBJ2-7, with 7 nucleotides matching TRBD2. This CDR3 is 15 amino acids long. In germline, CDR1 is SGHRS, CDR2 YFSETQ. The V segment lost 0 bases and the J segment 8 bases; nucleotides outside the gene matches: 11. The CDR3 DNA follows: TGCGCCAGCAGCTTGGATGGGGGAGGGATTACGCAGCAGTACTTC. The encoded protein is CASSLDGGGITQQYF.

This clone was recorded once. The gene calls are TRBV27 and TRBJ2-2; 12 nucleotides align to TRBD1. V dropped 1 base and J dropped 4; count of bases not matched to a gene: 7. The CDR3 length is 18 residues. The V gene's germline CDR1 is MNHEY and CDR2 SMNVEV (reference sequence). The CDR3 DNA follows: TGTGCCAGCAGTTTATTTGGGACAGGGGGCTTGGGCACCGGGGAGCTGTTTTTT. This gives the protein CASSLFGTGGLGTGELFF.

This clone was recorded only once. The chain couples TRBV11-2 to TRBJ2-1; 12 nucleotides align to TRBD2. Losses at the gene ends were 3 bases for V and 9 bases for J; bases not matched to a gene: 9. The length of the CDR3 is 16 residues. CDR1 is SGHAT, CDR2 FQNNGV, per germline. CDR3 nucleotide sequence: TGTGCCAGCAGCTTGGGGCTAGCGGGGGGGCCGGGTGAGCAGTTCTTC. Its translation is CASSLGLAGGPGEQFF.

Relative to its sample, this clone is large. CDR3 amino acids: CASSGLQGLAGGRGTDTQYF. CDR3 bases: TGTGCCAGCAGTGGGCTCCAGGGACTAGCGGGGGGGCGGGGCACAGATACGCAGTATTTT. The chain employs TRBV6-1 and TRBJ2-3, with TRBD2 identical over 16 bases. Germline values: CDR1 MNHNS, CDR2 SASEGT. The CDR3 totals 20 residues. Trimming cost V 4 bases and J 1 base; bases outside gene matches: 11.

The rearrangement joins TRBV3-1 (or the pseudogene TRBV3-2) to TRBJ2-5, with 10 positions matching TRBD2. The trim removed 4 bases at V and 1 base at J, leaving 6 bases unmatched. The CDR3 totals 16 residues. In germline, CDR1 is LGHDT, CDR2 YNNKEL (reference sequence). Here the CDR3 reads CASSPLAGGLQETQYF. In nucleotides, the CDR3 is TGTGCCAGCAGCCCGTTAGCGGGGGGCCTCCAAGAGACCCAGTACTTC.

The chain is built from TRBV28 and TRBJ2-2, with 7 bases aligning to TRBD2. Germline CDR1 reads MDHEN; CDR2 reads SYDVKM. This CDR3 has 15 residues. Trimming at V came to 6 bases and at J to 1 base, leaving 5 bases not matched to a gene. CDR3 amino acids: CASSQGGQNTGELFF. DNA of the CDR3: TGTGCCAGCAGCCAGGGAGGGCAGAACACCGGGGAGCTGTTTTTT.

V gene TRBV27 combines with J gene TRBJ1-2; 9 bases agree with TRBD1. V was pared by 6 bases and J by 6 bases, with 14 bases of the junction left unmatched. Looked up from germline, CDR1 is MNHEY and CDR2 is SMNVEV (reference sequence). CDR3 length equals 16 residues. Written as DNA, the CDR3 is TGTGCCAGCAGCCCCGGGACAGGGTTGCTTAGCGATGGCTACACCTTC. This gives the protein CASSPGTGLLSDGYTF.

This clone appeared a single time. V is TRBV3-1 (or the pseudogene TRBV3-2) and J is TRBJ2-2, with D tentatively TRBD1 (5 bases). The ends were cut back, 0 bases at V and 5 bases at J, with 10 bases in the middle. CDR3 length: 15 amino acids. CDR1 LGHDT and CDR2 YNNKEL come from the germline V gene (reference sequence). The CDR3 DNA sequence: TGTGCCAGCAGCCAAGATCATCAGGGTACCGGGGAGCTGTTTTTT. This encodes CASSQDHQGTGELFF.

The V call is TRBV7-6, the J call TRBJ2-3, with 7 bases matching TRBD2. Germline CDR1 is SGHVS and CDR2 is FNYEAQ. With V trimmed by 3 bases and J by 3 bases, 3 bases remained unmatched. The CDR3 contains 14 residues. CDR3 region: CASSLAGVTDTQYF. The DNA for the CDR3 is TGTGCCAGCAGCTTGGCGGGGGTGACAGATACGCAGTATTTT.

The chain couples TRBV6-2 or TRBV6-3 to TRBJ1-3, with a tentative D call TRBD1 (5 bases). Looked up from germline, CDR1 is MNHEY and CDR2 is SVGEGT. The CDR3 contains 16 residues. Trimming took off 0 bases at V and 1 base at J, with 10 bases between the two ends. CDR3 loop: CASSYSEAGSGNTIYF. CDR3 DNA sequence: TGTGCCAGCAGTTACTCCGAGGCAGGGTCTGGAAACACCATATATTTT.